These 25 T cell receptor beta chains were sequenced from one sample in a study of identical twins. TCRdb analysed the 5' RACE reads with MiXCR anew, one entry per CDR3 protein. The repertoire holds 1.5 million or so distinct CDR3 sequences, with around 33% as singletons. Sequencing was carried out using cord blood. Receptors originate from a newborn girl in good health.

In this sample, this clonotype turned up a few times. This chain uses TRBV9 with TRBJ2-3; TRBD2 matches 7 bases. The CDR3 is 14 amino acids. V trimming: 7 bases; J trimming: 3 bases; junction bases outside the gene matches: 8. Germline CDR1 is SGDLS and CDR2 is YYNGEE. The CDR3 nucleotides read TGTGCCAGCCAGCGGCGGGAGCGGACAGATACGCAGTATTTT. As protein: CASQRRERTDTQYF.

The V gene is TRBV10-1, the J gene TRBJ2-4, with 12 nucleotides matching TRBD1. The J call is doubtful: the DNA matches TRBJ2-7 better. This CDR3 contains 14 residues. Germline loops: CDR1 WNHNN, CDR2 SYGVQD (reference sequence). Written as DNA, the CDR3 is TGCGCCAACCCGGGACAGGGGGCAACCTACGAGCAGTACTTC. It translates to CANPGQGATYEQYF.

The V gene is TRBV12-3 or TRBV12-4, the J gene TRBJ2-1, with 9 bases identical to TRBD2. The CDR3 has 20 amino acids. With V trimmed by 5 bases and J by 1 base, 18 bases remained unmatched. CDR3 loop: CASSRRLGGGAGRSYNEQFF. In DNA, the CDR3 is TGTGCCAGCAGTAGACGGTTGGGCGGGGGGGCCGGTAGGTCCTACAATGAGCAGTTCTTC.

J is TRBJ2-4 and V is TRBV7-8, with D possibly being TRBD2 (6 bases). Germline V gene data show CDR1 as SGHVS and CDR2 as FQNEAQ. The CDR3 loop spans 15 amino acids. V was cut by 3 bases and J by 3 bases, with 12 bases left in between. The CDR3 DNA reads TGTGCCAGCAGCTTTCTTTCGGGGGTCAAAAACATTCAGTACTTC. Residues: CASSFLSGVKNIQYF.

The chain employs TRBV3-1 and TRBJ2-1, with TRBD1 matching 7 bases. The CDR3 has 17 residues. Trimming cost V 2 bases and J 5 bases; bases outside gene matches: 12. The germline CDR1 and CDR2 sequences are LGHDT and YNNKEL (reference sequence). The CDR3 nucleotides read TGTGCCAGCAGCCAAAAAAGGGGAAGGGGGCTAAACAATGAGCAGTTCTTC. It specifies CASSQKRGRGLNNEQFF.

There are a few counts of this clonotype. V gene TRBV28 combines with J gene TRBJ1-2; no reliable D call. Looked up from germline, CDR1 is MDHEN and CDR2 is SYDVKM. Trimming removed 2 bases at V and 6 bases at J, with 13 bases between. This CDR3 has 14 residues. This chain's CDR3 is CASSLDGRVHGYTF. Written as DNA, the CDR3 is TGTGCCAGCAGTTTAGATGGTCGGGTGCATGGCTACACCTTC.

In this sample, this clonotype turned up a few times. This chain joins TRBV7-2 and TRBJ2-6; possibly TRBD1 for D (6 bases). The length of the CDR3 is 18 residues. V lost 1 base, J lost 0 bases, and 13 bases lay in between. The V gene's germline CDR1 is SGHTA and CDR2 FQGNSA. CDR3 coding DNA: TGTGCCAGCAGCTTAGTCCCAGGGACAATCTCTGGGGCCAACGTCCTGACTTTC. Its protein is CASSLVPGTISGANVLTF.

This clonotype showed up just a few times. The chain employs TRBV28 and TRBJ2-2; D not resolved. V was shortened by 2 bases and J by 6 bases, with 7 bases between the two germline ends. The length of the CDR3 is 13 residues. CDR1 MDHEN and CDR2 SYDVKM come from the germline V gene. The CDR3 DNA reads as TGTGCCAGCAGTTTAAAAGGCTCCGGGGAGCTGTTTTTT. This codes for CASSLKGSGELFF.

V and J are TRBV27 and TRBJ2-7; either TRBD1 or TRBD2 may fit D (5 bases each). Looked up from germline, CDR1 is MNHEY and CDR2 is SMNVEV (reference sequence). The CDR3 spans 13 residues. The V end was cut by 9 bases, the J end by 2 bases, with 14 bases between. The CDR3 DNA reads TGTGCCAGAATCCGGGACGGGGCCTACGAGCAGTACTTC. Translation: CARIRDGAYEQYF.

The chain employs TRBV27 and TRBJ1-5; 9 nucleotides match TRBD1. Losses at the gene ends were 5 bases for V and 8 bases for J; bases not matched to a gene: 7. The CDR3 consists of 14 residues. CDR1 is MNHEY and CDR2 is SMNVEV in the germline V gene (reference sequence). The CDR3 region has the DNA TGTGCCAGCAGTCCCGGGACAGGGAGAAAGCCCCAGCATTTT. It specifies CASSPGTGRKPQHF.

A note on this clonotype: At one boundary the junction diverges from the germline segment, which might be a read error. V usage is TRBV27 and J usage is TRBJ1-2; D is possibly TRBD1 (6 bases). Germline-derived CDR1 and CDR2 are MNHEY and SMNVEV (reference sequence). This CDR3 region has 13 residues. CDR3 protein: CASSLSGHYGDTF. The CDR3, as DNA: TGTGCCAGCAGTTTATCGGGACACTATGGCGACACCTTC.

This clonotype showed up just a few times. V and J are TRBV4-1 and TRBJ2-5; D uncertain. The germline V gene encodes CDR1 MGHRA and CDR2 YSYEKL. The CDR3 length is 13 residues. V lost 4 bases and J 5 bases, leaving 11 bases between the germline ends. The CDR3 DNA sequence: TGCGCCAGCAGCCCCTTCGCCATGGAGACCCAGTACTTC. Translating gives CASSPFAMETQYF.

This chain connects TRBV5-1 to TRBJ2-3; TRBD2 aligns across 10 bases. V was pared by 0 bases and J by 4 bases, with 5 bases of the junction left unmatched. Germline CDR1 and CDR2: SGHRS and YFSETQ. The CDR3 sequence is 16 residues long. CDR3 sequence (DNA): TGCGCCAGCAGCTTGGCCGGGACTAGCGAATCAGATACGCAGTATTTT. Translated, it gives CASSLAGTSESDTQYF.

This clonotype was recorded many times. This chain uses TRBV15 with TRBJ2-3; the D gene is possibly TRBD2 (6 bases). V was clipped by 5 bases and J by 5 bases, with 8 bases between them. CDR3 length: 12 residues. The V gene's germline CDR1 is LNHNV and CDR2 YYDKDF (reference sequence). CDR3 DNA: TGTGCCACCAGCCTTAGCGGAGATACGCAGTATTTT. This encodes CATSLSGDTQYF. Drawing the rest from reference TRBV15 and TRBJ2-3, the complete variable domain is DAMVIQNPRYQVTQFGKPVTLSCSQTLNHNVMYWYQQKSSQAPKLLFHYYDKDFNNEADTPDNFQSRRPNTSFCFLDIRSPGLGDTAMYLCATSLSGDTQYFGPGTRLTVL.

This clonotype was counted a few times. CDR3 sequence reads: CAIKRGGGYEQYF. As DNA, the CDR3 is TGTGCCATTAAGAGGGGGGGAGGCTACGAGCAGTACTTC. The chain employs TRBV10-3 and TRBJ2-4, with a possible D match to TRBD2 (7 bases). The end of the DNA fits TRBJ2-7 better, so the J call may be wrong. This CDR3 contains 13 residues. Germline CDR1 and CDR2: ENHRY and SYGVKD.

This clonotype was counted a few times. The CDR3 bases are TGTGCCAGCGCCCGGGGACTAGCGGGCAATGAGCAGTTCTTC. Its protein product is CASARGLAGNEQFF. The chain has TRBV6-6 and TRBJ2-1, with TRBD2 matching over 12 bases. This CDR3 has 14 residues. V lost 8 bases to trimming and J lost 6 bases; unmatched junction nucleotides: 5. CDR1 and CDR2 from the germline V gene are MNHNY and SVGAGI (reference sequence).

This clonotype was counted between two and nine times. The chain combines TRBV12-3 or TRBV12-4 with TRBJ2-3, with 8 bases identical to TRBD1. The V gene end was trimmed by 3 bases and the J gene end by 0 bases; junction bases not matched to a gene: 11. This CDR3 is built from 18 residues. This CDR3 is CASSFGTGRSFSTDTQYF. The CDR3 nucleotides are TGTGCCAGCAGTTTTGGGACAGGACGCAGTTTTAGCACAGATACGCAGTATTTT.

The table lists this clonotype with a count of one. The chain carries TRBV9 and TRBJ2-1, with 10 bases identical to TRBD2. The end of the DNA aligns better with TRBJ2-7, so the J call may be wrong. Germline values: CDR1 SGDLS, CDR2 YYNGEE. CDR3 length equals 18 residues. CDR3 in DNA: TGTGCCAGCAGCGTGACAGGACGAGCGGGAGGGCGTTACAATGAGCAGTACTTC. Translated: CASSVTGRAGGRYNEQYF.

The CDR3 loop is CASSDSGLSLTQYF. As DNA, the CDR3 is TGTGCCAGCAGTGATTCGGGCCTAAGCTTGACCCAGTACTTC. This chain uses TRBV25-1 with TRBJ2-7; D gene ambiguous. The J call could be wrong; TRBJ2-5 is a better fit for the DNA end. The CDR3 has 14 amino acids. The V gene's germline CDR1 is MGHDK and CDR2 SYGVNS.

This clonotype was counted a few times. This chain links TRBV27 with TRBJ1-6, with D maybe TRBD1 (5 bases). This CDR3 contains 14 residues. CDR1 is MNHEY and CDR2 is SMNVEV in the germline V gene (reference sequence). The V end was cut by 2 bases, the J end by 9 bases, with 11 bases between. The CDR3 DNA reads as TGTGCCAGCAGTTTAGAGGGGCGCGGTTCACCCCTCCACTTT. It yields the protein CASSLEGRGSPLHF.

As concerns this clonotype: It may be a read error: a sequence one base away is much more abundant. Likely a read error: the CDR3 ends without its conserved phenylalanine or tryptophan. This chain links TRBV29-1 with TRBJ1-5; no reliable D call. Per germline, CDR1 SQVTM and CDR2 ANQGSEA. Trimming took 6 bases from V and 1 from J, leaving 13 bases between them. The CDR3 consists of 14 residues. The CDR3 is CSVALGSSNQPQHC. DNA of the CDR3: TGCAGCGTGGCCCTCGGGTCGAGCAATCAGCCCCAGCATTGT.

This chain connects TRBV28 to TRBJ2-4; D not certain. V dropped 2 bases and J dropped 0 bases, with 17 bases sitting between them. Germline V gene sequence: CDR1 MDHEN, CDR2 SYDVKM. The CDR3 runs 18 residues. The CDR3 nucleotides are TGTGCCAGCAGTTTAGTAACCGGGCGAATCCTAGCCAAAAACATTCAGTACTTC. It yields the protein CASSLVTGRILAKNIQYF. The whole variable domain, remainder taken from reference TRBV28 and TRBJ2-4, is DVKVTQSSRYLVKRTGEKVFLECVQDMDHENMFWYRQDPGLGLRLIYFSYDVKMKEKGDIPEGYSVSREKKERFSLILESASTNQTSMYLCASSLVTGRILAKNIQYFGAGTRLSVL.

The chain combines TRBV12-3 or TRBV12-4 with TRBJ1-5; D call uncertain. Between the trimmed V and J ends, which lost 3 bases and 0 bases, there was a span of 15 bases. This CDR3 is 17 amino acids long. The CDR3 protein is CASSLARARVSNQPQHF. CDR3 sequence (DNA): TGTGCCAGCAGTTTGGCGAGGGCGAGGGTTAGCAATCAGCCCCAGCATTTT.

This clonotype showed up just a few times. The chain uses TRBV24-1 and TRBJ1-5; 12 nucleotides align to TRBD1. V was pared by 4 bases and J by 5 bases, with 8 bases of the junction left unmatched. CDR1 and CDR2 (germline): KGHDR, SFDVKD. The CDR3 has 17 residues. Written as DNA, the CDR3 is TGTGCCACCAGTGACCCAACCGGGACAGGGGGCGATCAGCCCCAGCATTTT. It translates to CATSDPTGTGGDQPQHF.

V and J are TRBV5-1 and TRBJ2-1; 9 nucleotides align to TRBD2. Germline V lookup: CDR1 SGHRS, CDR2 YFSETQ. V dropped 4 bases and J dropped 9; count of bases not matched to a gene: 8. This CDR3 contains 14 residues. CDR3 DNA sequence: TGCGCCAGCAGCCCCGGGACTAGCACGAGTGAGCAGTTCTTC. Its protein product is CASSPGTSTSEQFF.